This T cell receptor (beta chain) appears in the sequencing data of a study of Ad26.COV2.S vaccination and SARS-CoV-2 variants. The wider study: Intramuscular Ad26.COV2.S doses were given once or twice, 56 days apart. Study findings and constraints: Analyses of TCR breadth and depth may have underestimated total T cell responses.

This clone has only one observation. Its antigen is not identified. Treatment described: roughly 18 received Ad26.COV2.S at low or high dose, single or two shots; a few received placebo; per-sample allocation not given. Each sample was drawn 63 days after the first injection (of vaccine or placebo). The donor was a Boston adult aged 18-55 years. Only in-frame clones appear in the TCRdb table, and some are missing; sequencing was by immunoSEQ multiplex PCR. Of about 400,000 clones listed, about 83% were seen once; the top ten hold just under 7.5%. CDR1 SEHNR and CDR2 FQNEAQ come from the germline V gene (reference sequence). This CDR3 contains 13 residues. Trimming removed 0 bases at V and 4 bases at J, with 4 bases between.

Source: peripheral blood, taken in a trial of Ad26.COV2.S vaccine versus placebo. The chain recombines TRBV7-9 with TRBJ2-1; D is uncertain. This clonotype was sampled from a person aged 18-65 years who received the Ad26.COV2.S COVID-19 vaccine or a placebo. The DNA of the CDR3 is TGTGCCAGCAGCTTAGCAGTTTACAATGAGCAGTTCTTC. As protein: CASSLAVYNEQFF.